This TCR beta chain was retrieved from a study of blood T cells in healthy people across ages. A second PCR of about 7 to 12 cycles used a sample-barcoded 5' primer and a J-beta primer mix. TCRdb reprocessed the 5' RACE reads with MiXCR, giving one entry per CDR3 protein. The repertoire holds hundreds of thousands of distinct CDR3 sequences, with around 45% as singletons. The CDR3 covers 15 residues. The ends lost 5 bases at V and 11 bases at J; junction bases unmatched: 12. The germline gives CDR1 SGHTA, CDR2 FQGTGA. Concerning this clonotype: The antigen remains unidentified. A single base separates this from a much larger clone, so it may be a read error.

Points from the study as a whole: Versus aged donors, long-lived donors had higher diversity and more naive CD4+ cells. Investigators treated diversity estimates from one million T cells as underestimates. Unknown CMV status may confound age-related changes in expanded clones. With naive T cell percentage, TCR beta diversity showed a strong correlation.

The chain recombines TRBV7-3 with TRBJ2-5, with 12 bases fitting TRBD2. Sequencing was performed on blood. This receptor was taken from a man at least 80 years old in good health. The CDR3 sequence: CASSPGLAGRSEQYF. DNA of the CDR3: TGTGCCAGCAGCCCGGGACTAGCGGGTAGAAGTGAGCAGTACTTC. Drawing the rest from reference TRBV7-3 and TRBJ2-5, the complete variable domain is GAGVSQTPSNKVTEKGKYVELRCDPISGHTALYWYRQSLGQGPEFLIYFQGTGAADDSGLPNDRFFAVRPEGSVSTLKIQRTERGDSAVYLCASSPGLAGRSEQYFGPGTRLLVL.